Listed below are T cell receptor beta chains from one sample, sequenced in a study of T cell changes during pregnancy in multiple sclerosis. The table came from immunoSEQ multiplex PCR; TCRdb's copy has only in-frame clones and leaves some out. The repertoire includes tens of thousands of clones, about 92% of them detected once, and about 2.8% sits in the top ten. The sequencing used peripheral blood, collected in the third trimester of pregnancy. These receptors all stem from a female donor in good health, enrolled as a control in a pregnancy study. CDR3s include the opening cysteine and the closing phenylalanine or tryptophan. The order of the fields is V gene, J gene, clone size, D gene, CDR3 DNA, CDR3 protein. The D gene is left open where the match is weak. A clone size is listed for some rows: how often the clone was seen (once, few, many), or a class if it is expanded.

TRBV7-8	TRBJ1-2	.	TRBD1	TGTGCCAGCAGCCTCCGGACAGGAATTGGCTACACCTTC	CASSLRTGIGYTF
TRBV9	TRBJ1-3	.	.	TGTGCCAGCAGCGTAGCTCCGAGCTCTGGAAACACCATATATTTT	CASSVAPSSGNTIYF
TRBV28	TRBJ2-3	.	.	TGTGCCAGCAGGACGGGACAACTTAAAAATACGCAGTATTTT	CASRTGQLKNTQYF
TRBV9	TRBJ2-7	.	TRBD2	TGTGCCAGCAGCGTAGCCCTAGCGGGAGGAGAGCAGTACTTC	CASSVALAGGEQYF
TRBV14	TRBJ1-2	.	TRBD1	TGTGCCAGCAGCAATGGACAGGGCTATGGCTACACCTTC	CASSNGQGYGYTF
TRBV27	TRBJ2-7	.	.	TGTGCCAGCAGTTTAGGGGGCCCCGGCGAGCAGTACTTC	CASSLGGPGEQYF
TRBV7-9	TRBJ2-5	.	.	TGTGCCAGCAGCCCGCGGGGACGGAAAGGAGAGACCCAGTACTTC	CASSPRGRKGETQYF
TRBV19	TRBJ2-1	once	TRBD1	TGTGCCAGTAGTACTCCCGGGACAGCCAACTACAATGAGCAGTTCTTC	CASSTPGTANYNEQFF
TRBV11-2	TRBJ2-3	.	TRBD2	TGTGCCAGCAGCCCGACTGGACTAGCAGCGGATACGCAGTATTTT	CASSPTGLAADTQYF
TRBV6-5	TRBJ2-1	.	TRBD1	TGTGCCAGCAAAAAAGACAGGGGGCCCTCTTATGAGCAGTTCTTC	CASKKDRGPSYEQFF
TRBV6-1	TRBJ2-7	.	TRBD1	TGTGCCAGCAGTGAAGGCGAGGGGGGACAGGGGTACGAGCAGTACTTC	CASSEGEGGQGYEQYF
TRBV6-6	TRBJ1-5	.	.	TGTGCCAGCAGTTACTTGGCGGGAAGCAATCAGCCCCAGCATTTT	CASSYLAGSNQPQHF
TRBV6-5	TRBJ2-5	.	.	TGTGCCAGCAGTTCGACTGGAGGAGAGACCCAGTACTTC	CASSSTGGETQYF
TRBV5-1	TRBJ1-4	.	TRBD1	TGCGCCAGCAGGGCCGGGACAGGGGTTGAAAAACTGTTTTTT	CASRAGTGVEKLFF
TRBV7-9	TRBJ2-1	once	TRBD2	TGTGCCAGCAGCTTAGTAGGGCGGGGAGCGGGGGCCTACAATGAGCAGTTCTTC	CASSLVGRGAGAYNEQFF
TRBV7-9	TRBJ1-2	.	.	TGTGCCAGCAGCTTAGCCTTTGGGGAGGCGCTCCATGGCTACACCTTC	CASSLAFGEALHGYTF
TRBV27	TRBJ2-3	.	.	TGTGCCAGCAGTTTATTGGGGCTAGTTCGCACAGATACGCAGTATTTT	CASSLLGLVRTDTQYF
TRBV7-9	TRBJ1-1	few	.	TGTGCCAGCAGCTCCAGGGTGGCTGAAGCTTTCTTT	CASSSRVAEAFF
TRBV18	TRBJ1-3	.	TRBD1	TGTGCCAGCTCACCATTCGGGACAGGGATCTCTGGAAACACCATATATTTT	CASSPFGTGISGNTIYF
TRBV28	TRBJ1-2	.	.	TGTGCCAGCAGTTTGCCAGGGGCCTATGGCTACACCTTC	CASSLPGAYGYTF
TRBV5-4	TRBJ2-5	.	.	TGTGCCAGCAGCTTGGGAACTGAACAAGAGACCCAGTACTTC	CASSLGTEQETQYF
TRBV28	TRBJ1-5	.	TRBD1	TGTGCCAGCCAATACAGGGGTAATCAGCCCCAGCATTTT	CASQYRGNQPQHF
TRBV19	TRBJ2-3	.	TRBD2	TGTGCCAGTAGTTCGGGACTAGCGGGATCAGATACGCAGTATTTT	CASSSGLAGSDTQYF
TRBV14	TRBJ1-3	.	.	TGTGCCAGCAGCCAAGCCGGACAGTTCTCTGGAAACACCATATATTTT	CASSQAGQFSGNTIYF